This section outlines one T cell receptor (beta chain) sequence together with its context. The antigen is not known. This record belongs to a study of OX40 agonist ivuxolimab in advanced cancers. Study summary: Administration of intravenous ivuxolimab to patients occurred every 2 weeks at 0.01 to 10 mg/kg. Subjects had a mean age of around 60 years, with a range of about 23 to 85; less than 90% were male. Broader study findings: The average count of expanded clones was higher among CD8+ T cells than among CD4+. Low normalized clonal expansion also occurred in some nonresponding patients.

The length of the CDR3 is 12 residues. Trimming removed 1 base from V and 5 bases from J, with 2 bases in between. The germline CDR1 and CDR2 sequences are MGHRA and YSYEKL. Produced via immunoSEQ multiplex PCR; TCRdb's table is partial and in-frame only. The sample carries some 77,000 clones, around nine tenths recorded once. J is TRBJ1-4 and V is TRBV4-1; no clear D gene. Here the sequenced sample was CD4+ or CD8+ T cells sorted from blood, taken in a trial of the OX40 agonist ivuxolimab. This TCR came from an adult with an advanced solid tumor such as melanoma, head and neck, liver or kidney cancer. The CDR3: CASSQANEKLFF. CDR3 sequence (DNA): TGCGCCAGCAGCCAAGCGAATGAAAAACTGTTTTTT.